This TCR beta chain was observed in a study of T cells expressing NK-cell markers (TCRdb year 2020). Describing the broader study: TCR beta-chain repertoires were profiled in sorted CD3+CD56+NKG2C+, CD3+CD56+NKG2C- and CD3+CD56-NKG2C+ T-cell subsets from eight donors. Among the eight sequenced donors, seven were HCMV-seropositive and one was HCMV-seronegative. Randomly selected healthy volunteers, three men and five women, were used as the eight sequenced donors. Sequencing of the libraries produced 2 x 150 bp reads on Illumina HiSeq 2000/2500, MiSeq or NextSeq.

Broader findings and caveats from the paper: In a handful of donors, the dominant CD3+CD56+NKG2C+ clonotypes were among the top 10 CD8+ clonotypes and accounted for about 1.0-7.0% of CD8+ T cells. Whether the expanded NKG2C-expressing T cell clones were specific for HCMV antigens remained unclear. Those dominant clonotypes were again the most abundant among CD3+CD56-NKG2C+ cells in several donors, at about 28.3-65%.

To determine HCMV serostatus, a commercial ELISA kit was used to detect HCMV-specific IgG in serum. Ficoll density gradient centrifugation was used to isolate peripheral blood mononuclear cells from blood. The sequencing machine was an Illumina HiSeq 2000. 5'RACE template switching, by which a universal primer site and unique molecular identifiers were added, was used to make TCR beta cDNA libraries. Priming for cDNA synthesis came from the TCR beta constant segment, and two successive PCR amplification steps followed. Turning to the authors' computational methods: Reads were demultiplexed and grouped by UMI with MIGEC, and clonotypes were assembled and quantified with MiTCR. To remove erroneous sequences, TCR cDNA sequences were retained only when supported by two or more reads. Downstream repertoire analysis used the tcR package, and clonotypes were matched across fractions by CDR3 nucleotide sequence plus V segment. Antigen specificity was annotated against VDJdb with VDJmatch, allowing one amino acid substitution in CDR3. TCRdb reprocessed the reads, reporting each CDR3 protein sequence once and no DNA. For this entry, the V and J calls and clone size follow TCRdb and not the study's own pipeline. This sample's table contains about 380,000 distinct CDR3 sequences. Around 4.9% of the sample comes from the top ten.

A word on this clonotype: Which antigen it targets is not known.

The CDR3 covers 11 residues, taking in both the cysteine and the phenylalanine. No DNA has been recorded. The rearrangement joined TRBV12-3 or TRBV12-4 to TRBJ1-1. The clonotype originates from a man aged 18-70 years in good health. The sample comprised blood T cells: a sorted CD56 or NKG2C T cell subset, CD4+ or CD8+ T cells, or bulk PBMC T cells (not recorded which). The CDR3 has the sequence CASKDSLQAFF.